The T cell receptor beta chain described here comes from a study of neurological immune-mediated disorders. General observations from the study: One related-CDR3 cluster, which may be a signature, held the repertoires of 18 of 34 multiple sclerosis patients after phylogenetic grouping. Private repertoires in all groups were suggested by the finding that expanded clones across subjects shared no CDR3 amino acid sequences.

The cDNA was generated by 5'RACE with 10-nucleotide random UMIs. TCRdb fed the 5' RACE reads into MiXCR, producing one record per CDR3 protein. The sample has 55,000 or so distinct CDR3 sequences, more than 3% seen once. The CDR3 has 19 amino acids. The V segment lost 4 bases and the J segment 5 bases; nucleotides outside the gene matches: 17. Germline V gene data show CDR1 as SNHLY and CDR2 as FYNNEI. The cells used in sorted libraries, CD4+ or CD8+ T cells, numbered some 1 million. In this sample, this clonotype turned up many times. Its specificity is not known. This chain joins TRBV2 and TRBJ2-3, with TRBD2 identical over 11 bases. Sequencing input: CD4+ T cells from blood. The source is a woman between 40 and 50 years old with multiple sclerosis. The CDR3 loop is CASSVQGDFSGGAGDTQYF. CDR3 DNA sequence: TGTGCCAGCAGTGTTCAGGGAGACTTTAGCGGGGGGGCCGGAGATACGCAGTATTTT.